This TCR beta chain is from a study of blood T cell repertoires in COVID-19. Overall study context: There were acute and convalescent COVID-19 samples, and they came from the United States, Italy and Spain. In each case, the material was cDNA or gDNA derived from T cells, B-cell-depleted T cells, or PBMCs.

Seattle patients were enrolled while actively infected and followed longitudinally. In the authors' methods: Reference gene primer amplification in the assay estimated nucleated cell counts. This table comes from immunoSEQ multiplex PCR, and its TCRdb copy is limited to in-frame clones, with some not included. The V and J calls and clone size were taken over from that table, and D and trimming were inferred from the DNA. The repertoire holds roughly 200,000 clones, more than 75% seen once, with 15% to 20% in the top ten. Sample: peripheral blood. This sequence was found in a person aged 70 to 80 with COVID-19, enrolled during active disease.

The CDR3: CASSSLQGSGNTIYF. CDR3 in DNA: TGTGCCAGCAGCTCATTACAGGGGAGCGGAAACACCATATATTTT. The rearrangement joins TRBV7-8 to TRBJ1-3; 7 bases map to TRBD1. Trimming at V came to 4 bases and at J to 4 bases, leaving 7 bases not matched to a gene. The V gene's germline CDR1 is SGHVS and CDR2 FQNEAQ. The CDR3 runs to 15 residues.